This T cell receptor (beta chain) was recovered during a study of somatic mutations in cytotoxic T cells in rheumatoid arthritis. Profiling relied on immunoSEQ multiplex PCR, and the TCRdb table lists in-frame clones only, not all of them. The sample has some 18,000 clones, approximately 69% seen once. Whole-study results and caveats: For CD8+ T-cell clonality, rheumatoid arthritis patients and age-matched healthy controls did not differ significantly. Patients with a largest CD8+ clone exceeding 20% of CD8+ cells numbered about an eighth of the roughly 65.

In the case of this clone: Its antigen is still unknown.

Sequenced input: CD8+ T cells sorted from blood. The TCR originated in a man aged 55-75 years in good health.

This CDR3 is CASSLDGTSGSESTDTQYF. The CDR3 DNA reads as TGTGCCAGCAGCTTGGACGGGACTAGCGGGAGTGAGAGCACAGATACGCAGTATTTT. V and J are TRBV5-6 and TRBJ2-3; TRBD2 agrees at 14 bases. CDR1 SGHDT and CDR2 YYEEEE come from the germline V gene. The CDR3 length is 19 residues. V shed 0 bases, J shed 0 bases, and the junction held 6 bases outside the gene matches.